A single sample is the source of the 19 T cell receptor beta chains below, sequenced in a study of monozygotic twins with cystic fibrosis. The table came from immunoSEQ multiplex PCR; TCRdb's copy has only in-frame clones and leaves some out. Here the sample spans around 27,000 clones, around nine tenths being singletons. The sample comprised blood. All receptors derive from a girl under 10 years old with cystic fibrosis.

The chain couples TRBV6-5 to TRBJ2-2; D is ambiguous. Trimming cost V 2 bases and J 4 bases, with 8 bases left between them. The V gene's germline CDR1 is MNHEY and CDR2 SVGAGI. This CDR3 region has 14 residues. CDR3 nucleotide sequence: TGTGCCAGCAGTTACCAAGCTAGCACCGGGGAGCTGTTTTTT. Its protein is CASSYQASTGELFF.

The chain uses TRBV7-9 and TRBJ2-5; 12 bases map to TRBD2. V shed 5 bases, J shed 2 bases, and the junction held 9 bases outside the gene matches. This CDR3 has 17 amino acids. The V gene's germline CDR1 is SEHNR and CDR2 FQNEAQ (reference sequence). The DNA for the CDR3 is TGTGCCAGCAGCATCCCCGCCGGACTAGCGGGACAAGAGACCCAGTACTTC. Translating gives CASSIPAGLAGQETQYF.

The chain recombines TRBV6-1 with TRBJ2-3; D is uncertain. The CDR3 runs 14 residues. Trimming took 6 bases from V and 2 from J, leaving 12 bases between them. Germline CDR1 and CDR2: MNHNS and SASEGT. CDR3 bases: TGTGCCAGCAGCAGACTGCCCCCCACAGATACGCAGTATTTT. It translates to CASSRLPPTDTQYF.

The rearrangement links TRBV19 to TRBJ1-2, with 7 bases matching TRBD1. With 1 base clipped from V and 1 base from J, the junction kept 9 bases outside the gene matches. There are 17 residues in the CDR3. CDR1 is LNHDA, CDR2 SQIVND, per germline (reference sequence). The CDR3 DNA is TGTGCCAGTAGTATAGTTCACCGGGACAGCCTTAACTATGGCTACACCTTC. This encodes CASSIVHRDSLNYGYTF. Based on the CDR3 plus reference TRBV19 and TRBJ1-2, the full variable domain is DGGITQSPKYLFRKEGQNVTLSCEQNLNHDAMYWYRQDPGQGLRLIYYSQIVNDFQKGDIAEGYSVSREKKESFPLTVTSAQKNPTAFYLCASSIVHRDSLNYGYTFGSGTRLTVV.

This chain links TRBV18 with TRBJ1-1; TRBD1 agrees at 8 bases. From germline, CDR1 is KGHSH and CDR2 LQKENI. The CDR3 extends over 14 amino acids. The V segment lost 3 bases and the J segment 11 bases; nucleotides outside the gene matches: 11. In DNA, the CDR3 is TGTGCCAGCTCACCGTACGGACAGGGAACGGAGGCTTTCTTT. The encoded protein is CASSPYGQGTEAFF.

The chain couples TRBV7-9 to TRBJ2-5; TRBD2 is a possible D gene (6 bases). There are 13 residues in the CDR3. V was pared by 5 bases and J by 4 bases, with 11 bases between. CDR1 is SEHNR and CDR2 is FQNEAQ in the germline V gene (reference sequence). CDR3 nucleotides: TGTGCCAGCAGCGGCGCGGGGCGAGAGACCCAGTACTTC. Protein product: CASSGAGRETQYF.

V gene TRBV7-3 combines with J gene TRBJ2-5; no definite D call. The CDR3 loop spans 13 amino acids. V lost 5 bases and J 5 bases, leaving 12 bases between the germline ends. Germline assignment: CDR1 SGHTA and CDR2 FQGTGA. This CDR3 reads CASSAKSAETQYF. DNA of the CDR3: TGTGCCAGCAGCGCTAAGAGCGCGGAGACCCAGTACTTC.

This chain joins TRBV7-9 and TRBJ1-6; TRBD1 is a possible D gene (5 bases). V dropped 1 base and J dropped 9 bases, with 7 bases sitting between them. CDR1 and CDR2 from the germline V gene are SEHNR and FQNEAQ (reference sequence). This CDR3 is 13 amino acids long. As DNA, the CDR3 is TGTGCCAGCAGCTTAGGGGGGGGTTCACCCCTCCACTTT. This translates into CASSLGGGSPLHF.

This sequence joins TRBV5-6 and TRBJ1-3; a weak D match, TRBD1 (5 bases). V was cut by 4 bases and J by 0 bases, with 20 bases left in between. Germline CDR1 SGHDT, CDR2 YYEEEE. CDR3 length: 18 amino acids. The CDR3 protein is CASSRGPPHDSSGNTIYF. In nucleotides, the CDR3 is TGTGCCAGCAGCAGGGGTCCTCCCCACGATTCCTCTGGAAACACCATATATTTT.

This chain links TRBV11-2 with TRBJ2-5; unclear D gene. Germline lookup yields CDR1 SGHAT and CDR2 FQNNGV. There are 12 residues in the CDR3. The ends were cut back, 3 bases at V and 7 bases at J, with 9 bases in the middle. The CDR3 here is CASSFGFGTQYF. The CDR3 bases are TGTGCCAGCAGCTTTGGGTTCGGGACCCAGTACTTC.

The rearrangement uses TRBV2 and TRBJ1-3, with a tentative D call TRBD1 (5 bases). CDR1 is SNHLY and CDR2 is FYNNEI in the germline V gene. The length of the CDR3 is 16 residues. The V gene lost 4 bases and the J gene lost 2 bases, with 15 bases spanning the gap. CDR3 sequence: CASSASGVLTGNTIYF. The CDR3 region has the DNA TGTGCCAGCAGTGCATCGGGGGTTTTGACTGGAAACACCATATATTTT.

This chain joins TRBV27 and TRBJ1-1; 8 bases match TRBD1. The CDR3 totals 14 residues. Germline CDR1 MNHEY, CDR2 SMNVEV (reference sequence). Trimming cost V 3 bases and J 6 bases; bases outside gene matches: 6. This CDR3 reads CASSLKQGVSEAFF. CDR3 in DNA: TGTGCCAGCAGTTTGAAACAGGGGGTCTCTGAAGCTTTCTTT.

For the CDR3, the DNA is TGTGCCAGCAGTCAAGACAGGGTGGGAGATAACTATGGCTACACCTTC. It translates to CASSQDRVGDNYGYTF. The chain recombines TRBV2 with TRBJ1-2, with 7 bases fitting TRBD1. The length of the CDR3 is 16 residues. With V trimmed by 5 bases and J by 1 base, 10 bases remained unmatched. The germline V gene has CDR1 SNHLY and CDR2 FYNNEI.

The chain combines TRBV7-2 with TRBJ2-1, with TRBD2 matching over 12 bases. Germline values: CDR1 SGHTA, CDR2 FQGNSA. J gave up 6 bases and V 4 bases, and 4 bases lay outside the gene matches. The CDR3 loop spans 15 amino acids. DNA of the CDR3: TGTGCCAGCAGCTGGGCTAGCGGGGGGGCCAATGAGCAGTTCTTC. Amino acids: CASSWASGGANEQFF.

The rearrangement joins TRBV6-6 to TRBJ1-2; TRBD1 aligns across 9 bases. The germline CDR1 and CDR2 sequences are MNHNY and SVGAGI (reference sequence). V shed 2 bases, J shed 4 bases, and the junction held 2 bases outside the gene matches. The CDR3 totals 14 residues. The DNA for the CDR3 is TGTGCCAGCAGTTACGCGGGACAGGGCTATGGCTACACCTTC. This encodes CASSYAGQGYGYTF.

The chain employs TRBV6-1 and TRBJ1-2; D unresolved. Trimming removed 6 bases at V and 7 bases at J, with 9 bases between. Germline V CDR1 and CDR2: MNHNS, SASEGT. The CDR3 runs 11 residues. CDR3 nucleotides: TGTGCCAGCAGCCCGTACAGTGGCTACACCTTC. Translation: CASSPYSGYTF.

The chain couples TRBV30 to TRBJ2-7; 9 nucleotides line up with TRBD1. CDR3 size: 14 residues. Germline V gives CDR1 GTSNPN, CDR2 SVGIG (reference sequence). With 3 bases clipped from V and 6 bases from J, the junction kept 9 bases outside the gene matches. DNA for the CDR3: TGTGCCTGGAGGGTCGGGACAGGGCCTGGCGAGCAGTACTTC. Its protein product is CAWRVGTGPGEQYF.

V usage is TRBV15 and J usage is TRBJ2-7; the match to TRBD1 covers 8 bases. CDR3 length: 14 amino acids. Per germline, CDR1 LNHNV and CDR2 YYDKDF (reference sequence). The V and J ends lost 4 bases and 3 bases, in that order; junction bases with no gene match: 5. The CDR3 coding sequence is TGTGCCACCAGCACCCGGGACAGGTTCTACGAGCAGTACTTC. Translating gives CATSTRDRFYEQYF.

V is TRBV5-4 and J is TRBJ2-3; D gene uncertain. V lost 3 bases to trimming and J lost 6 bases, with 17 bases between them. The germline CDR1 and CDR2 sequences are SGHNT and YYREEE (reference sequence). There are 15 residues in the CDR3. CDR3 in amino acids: CASSSDPRLKDTQYF. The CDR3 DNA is TGTGCCAGCAGCTCGGACCCCAGACTCAAGGATACGCAGTATTTT.